This T cell receptor (beta chain) emerged from a study of metastatic and nonmetastatic thyroid tumors. This clone was counted ten times or more. Using MiXCR, TCRdb reanalyzed the PCR reads. The top ten clones hold approximately 10% of a sample with more than 85,000 clones, around 7.8% of them seen once. Between the trimmed V and J ends, which lost 6 bases and 7 bases, there was a span of 12 bases. Germline CDR1 is SQVTM and CDR2 is ANQGSEA. The CDR3 length is 11 residues. No treatment of any kind had been given to any patient before thyroid surgery. The TCR sequence derives from a female donor with papillary thyroid cancer or a benign thyroid nodule (not recorded which). Some clones in this sample may be carry-over from other donors' samples. V gene TRBV29-1 combines with J gene TRBJ1-2; D gene ambiguous. Source material: blood. The CDR3 DNA is TGCAGCGTAGAGGCGGGTGGTGGCTACACCTTC. As protein: CSVEAGGGYTF.